The T cell receptor beta chain under discussion was sequenced for a study of T cell clonotyping in hematopoietic cell transplantation. Using immunoSEQ multiplex PCR, the repertoire was profiled, and TCRdb retains in-frame clones only, with some absent. The table lists over 5,000 clones, 72% of them singletons. This clone was seen more than once but under ten times. Its target is unknown. Study-wide results and caveats: At the given depth, recipient repertoires were over 95% de novo clonotypes. Graft donor and pretransplant recipient Inverse Simpson Index values predicted broader posttransplant TCR diversity. CD4 and CD8 repertoire contributions could not be separated without sorting.

Sequences were derived from PBMCs, sampled 100 days after allogeneic stem cell transplant. This TCR derives from a female patient aged 50 to 60 who had an allogeneic stem cell transplant, so the T cells may come from the graft donor. Some clones in this sample may be carry-over from other donors' samples.

CDR3 loop: CASSLGQRETQYF. The DNA of the CDR3 is TGTGCCAGCAGCTTGGGTCAGCGGGAGACCCAGTACTTC. This chain uses TRBV5-4 with TRBJ2-5, with D tentatively TRBD2 (5 bases). V lost 0 bases and J 5 bases, leaving 8 bases between the germline ends. Germline lookup yields CDR1 SGHNT and CDR2 YYREEE (reference sequence). This CDR3 is built from 13 residues. Together with reference TRBV5-4 and TRBJ2-5, the CDR3 gives the full variable domain: ETGVTQSPTHLIKTRGQQVTLRCSSQSGHNTVSWYQQALGQGPQFIFQYYREEENGRGNFPPRFSGLQFPNYSSELNVNALELDDSALYLCASSLGQRETQYFGPGTRLLVL.